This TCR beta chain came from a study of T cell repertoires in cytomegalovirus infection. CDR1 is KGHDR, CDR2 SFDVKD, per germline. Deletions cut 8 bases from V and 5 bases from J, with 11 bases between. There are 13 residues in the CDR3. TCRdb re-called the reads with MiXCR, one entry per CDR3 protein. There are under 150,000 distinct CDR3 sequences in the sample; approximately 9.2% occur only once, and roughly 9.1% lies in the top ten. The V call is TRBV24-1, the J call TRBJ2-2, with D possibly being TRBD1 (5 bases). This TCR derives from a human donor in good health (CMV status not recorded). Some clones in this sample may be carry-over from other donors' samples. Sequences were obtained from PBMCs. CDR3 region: CATKGAQTGELFF. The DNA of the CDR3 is TGTGCCACCAAAGGGGCGCAGACCGGGGAGCTGTTTTTT.